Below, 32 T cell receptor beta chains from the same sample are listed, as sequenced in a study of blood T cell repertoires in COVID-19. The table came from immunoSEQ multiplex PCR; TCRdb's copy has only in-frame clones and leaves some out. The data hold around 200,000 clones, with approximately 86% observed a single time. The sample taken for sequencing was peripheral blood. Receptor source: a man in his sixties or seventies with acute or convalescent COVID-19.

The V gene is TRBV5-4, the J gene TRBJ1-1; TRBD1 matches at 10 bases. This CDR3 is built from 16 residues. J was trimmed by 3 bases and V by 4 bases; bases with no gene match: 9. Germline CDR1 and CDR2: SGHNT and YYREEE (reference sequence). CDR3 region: CASSPLTGGKDTEAFF. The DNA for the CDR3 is TGTGCCAGCAGCCCTCTGACAGGGGGCAAGGACACTGAAGCTTTCTTT.

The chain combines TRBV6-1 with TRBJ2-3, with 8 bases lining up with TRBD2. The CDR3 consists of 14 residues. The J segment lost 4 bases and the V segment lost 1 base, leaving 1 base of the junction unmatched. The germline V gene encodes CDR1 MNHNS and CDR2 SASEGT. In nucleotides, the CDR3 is TGTGCCAGCAGTGAAGGACTAGCGTCAGATACGCAGTATTTT. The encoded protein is CASSEGLASDTQYF.

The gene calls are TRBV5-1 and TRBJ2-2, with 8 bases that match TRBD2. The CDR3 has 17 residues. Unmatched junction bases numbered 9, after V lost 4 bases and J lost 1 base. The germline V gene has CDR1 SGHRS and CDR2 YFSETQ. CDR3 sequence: CASSPTPGLGNTGELFF. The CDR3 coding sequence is TGCGCCAGCAGCCCCACACCGGGACTAGGGAACACCGGGGAGCTGTTTTTT.

Written as DNA, the CDR3 is TGTGCCAGCAGCCAAGTGCAGGGGTTGAGTGGCTACACCTTC. Translated, it gives CASSQVQGLSGYTF. This chain links TRBV3-1 (or the pseudogene TRBV3-2) with TRBJ1-2, with D maybe TRBD1 (6 bases). Germline V gene sequence: CDR1 LGHDT, CDR2 YNNKEL (reference sequence). CDR3 length: 14 residues. V dropped 1 base and J dropped 7 bases, with 13 bases sitting between them.

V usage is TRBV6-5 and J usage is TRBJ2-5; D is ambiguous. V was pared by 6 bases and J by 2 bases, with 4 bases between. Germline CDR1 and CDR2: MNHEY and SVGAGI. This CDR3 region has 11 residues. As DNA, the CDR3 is TGTGCCAGCAGGTCTCAAGAGACCCAGTACTTC. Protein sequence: CASRSQETQYF.

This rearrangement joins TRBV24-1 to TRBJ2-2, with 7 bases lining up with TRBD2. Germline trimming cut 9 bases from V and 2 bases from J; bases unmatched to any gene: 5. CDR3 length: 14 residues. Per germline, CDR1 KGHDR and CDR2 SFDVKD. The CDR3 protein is CATAPGGNTGELFF. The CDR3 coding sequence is TGTGCCACCGCCCCGGGAGGAAACACCGGGGAGCTGTTTTTT.

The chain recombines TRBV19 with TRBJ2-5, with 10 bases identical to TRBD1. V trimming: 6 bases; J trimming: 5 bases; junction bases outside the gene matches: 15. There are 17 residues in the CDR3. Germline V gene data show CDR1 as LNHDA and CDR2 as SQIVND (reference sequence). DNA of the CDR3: TGTGCCAGTAGCCCAGAGAGCTGGGACAGGGGACAGGAGACCCAGTACTTC. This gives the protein CASSPESWDRGQETQYF.

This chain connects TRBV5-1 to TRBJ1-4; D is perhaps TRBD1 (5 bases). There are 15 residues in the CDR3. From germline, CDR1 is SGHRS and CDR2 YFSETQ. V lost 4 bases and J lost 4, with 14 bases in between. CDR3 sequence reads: CASSPGNGINEKLFF. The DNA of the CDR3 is TGCGCCAGCAGCCCAGGGAACGGTATTAATGAAAAACTGTTTTTT.

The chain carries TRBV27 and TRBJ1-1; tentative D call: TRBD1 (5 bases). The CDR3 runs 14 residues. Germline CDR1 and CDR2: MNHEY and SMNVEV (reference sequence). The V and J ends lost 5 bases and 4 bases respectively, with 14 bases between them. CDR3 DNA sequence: TGTGCCAGCAGTGGGAGGGGATTAGGCACTGAAGCTTTCTTT. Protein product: CASSGRGLGTEAFF.

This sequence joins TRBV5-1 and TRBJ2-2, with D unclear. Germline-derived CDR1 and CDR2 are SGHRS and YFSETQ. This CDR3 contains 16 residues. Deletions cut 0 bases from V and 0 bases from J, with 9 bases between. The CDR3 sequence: CASSLDQLANTGELFF. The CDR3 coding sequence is TGCGCCAGCAGCTTGGATCAACTCGCGAACACCGGGGAGCTGTTTTTT.

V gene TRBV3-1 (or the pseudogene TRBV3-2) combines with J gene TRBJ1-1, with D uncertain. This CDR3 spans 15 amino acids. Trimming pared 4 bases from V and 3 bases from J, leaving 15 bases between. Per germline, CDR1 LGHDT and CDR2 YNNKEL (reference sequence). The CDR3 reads CASSRPTGIYTEAFF. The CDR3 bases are TGTGCCAGCAGCCGGCCTACGGGGATCTACACTGAAGCTTTCTTT.

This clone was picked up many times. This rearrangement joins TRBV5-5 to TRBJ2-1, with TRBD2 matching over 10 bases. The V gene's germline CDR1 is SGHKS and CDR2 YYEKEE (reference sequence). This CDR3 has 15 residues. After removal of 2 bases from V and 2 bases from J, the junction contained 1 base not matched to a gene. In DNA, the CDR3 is TGTGCCAGCAGCTTAGGACTAGCGGCCTACAATGAGCAGTTCTTC. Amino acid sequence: CASSLGLAAYNEQFF.

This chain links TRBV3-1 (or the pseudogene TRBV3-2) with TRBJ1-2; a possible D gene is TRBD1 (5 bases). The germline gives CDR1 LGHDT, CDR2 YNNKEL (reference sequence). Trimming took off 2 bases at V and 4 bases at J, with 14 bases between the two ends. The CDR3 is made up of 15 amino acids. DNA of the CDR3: TGTGCCAGCAGCCAACCCTCCGGGGGGGGCTATGGCTACACCTTC. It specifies CASSQPSGGGYGYTF.

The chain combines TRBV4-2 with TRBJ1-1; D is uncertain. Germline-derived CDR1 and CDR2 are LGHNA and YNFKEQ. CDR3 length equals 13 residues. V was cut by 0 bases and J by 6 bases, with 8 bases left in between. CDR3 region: CASSQDGMPEAFF. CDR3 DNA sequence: TGTGCCAGCAGCCAAGACGGTATGCCTGAAGCTTTCTTT.

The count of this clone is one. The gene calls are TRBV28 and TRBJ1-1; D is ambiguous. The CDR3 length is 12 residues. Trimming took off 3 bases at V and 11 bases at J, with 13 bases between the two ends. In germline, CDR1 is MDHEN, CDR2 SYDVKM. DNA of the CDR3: TGTGCCAGCAGTTTGGAGGGTAAAGGGGCTTTCTTT. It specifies CASSLEGKGAFF.

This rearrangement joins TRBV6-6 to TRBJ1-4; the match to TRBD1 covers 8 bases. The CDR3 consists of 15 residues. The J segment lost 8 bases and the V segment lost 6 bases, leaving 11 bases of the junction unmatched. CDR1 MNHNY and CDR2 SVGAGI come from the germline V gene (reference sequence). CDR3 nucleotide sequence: TGTGCCAGCAGGCTCTGGACAGGGAGGGGGGAAAAACTGTTTTTT. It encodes CASRLWTGRGEKLFF.

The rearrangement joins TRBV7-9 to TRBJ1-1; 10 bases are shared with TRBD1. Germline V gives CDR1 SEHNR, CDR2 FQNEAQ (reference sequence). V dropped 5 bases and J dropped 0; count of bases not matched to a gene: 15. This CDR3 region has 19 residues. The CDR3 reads CASSPTPGTGALLNTEAFF. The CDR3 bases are TGTGCCAGCAGCCCCACCCCAGGGACAGGGGCCCTCTTGAACACTGAAGCTTTCTTT.

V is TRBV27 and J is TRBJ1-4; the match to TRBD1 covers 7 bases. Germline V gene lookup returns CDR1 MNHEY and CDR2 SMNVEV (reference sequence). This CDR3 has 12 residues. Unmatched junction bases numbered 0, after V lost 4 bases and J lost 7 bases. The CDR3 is CASSYRGEKLFF. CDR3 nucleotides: TGTGCCAGCAGTTACAGGGGTGAAAAACTGTTTTTT.

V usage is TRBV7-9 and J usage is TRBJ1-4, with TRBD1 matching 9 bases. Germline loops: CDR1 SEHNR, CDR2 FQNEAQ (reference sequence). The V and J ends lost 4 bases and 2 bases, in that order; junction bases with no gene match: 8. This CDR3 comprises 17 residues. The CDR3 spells CASSSGQGRGTNEKLFF. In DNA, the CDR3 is TGTGCCAGCAGCTCCGGACAGGGGAGAGGGACTAATGAAAAACTGTTTTTT.

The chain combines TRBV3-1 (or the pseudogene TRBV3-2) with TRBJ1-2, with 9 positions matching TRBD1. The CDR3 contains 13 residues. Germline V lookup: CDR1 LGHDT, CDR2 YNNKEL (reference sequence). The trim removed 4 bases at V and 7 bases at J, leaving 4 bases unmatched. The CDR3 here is CASSPGTGPGYTF. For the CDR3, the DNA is TGTGCCAGCAGCCCCGGGACAGGGCCTGGCTACACCTTC.

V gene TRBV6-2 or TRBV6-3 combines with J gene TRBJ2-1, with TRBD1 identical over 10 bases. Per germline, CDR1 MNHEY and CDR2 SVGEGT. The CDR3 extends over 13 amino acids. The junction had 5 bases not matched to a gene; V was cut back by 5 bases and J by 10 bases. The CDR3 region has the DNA TGTGCCAGCAGTCGACAGGGGGCATACGAGCAGTTCTTC. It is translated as CASSRQGAYEQFF.

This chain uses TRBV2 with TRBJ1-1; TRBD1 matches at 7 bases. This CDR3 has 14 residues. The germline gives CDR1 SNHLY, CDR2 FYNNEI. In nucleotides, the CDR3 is TGTGCTTCCACGGCGGGGACAGAGGCCGCTGAAGCTTTCTTT. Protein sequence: CASTAGTEAAEAFF. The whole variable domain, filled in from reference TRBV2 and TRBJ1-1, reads EPEVTQTPSHQVTQMGQEVILRCVPISNHLYFYWYRQILGQKVEFLVSFYNNEISEKSEIFDDQFSVERPDGSNFTLKIRSTKLEDSAMYFCASTAGTEAAEAFFGQGTRLTVV.

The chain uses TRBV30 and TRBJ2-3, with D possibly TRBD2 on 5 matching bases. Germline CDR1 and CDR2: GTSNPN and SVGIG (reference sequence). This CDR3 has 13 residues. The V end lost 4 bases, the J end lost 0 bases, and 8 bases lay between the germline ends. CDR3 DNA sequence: TGTGCCTGGACCGGGAAAAGCACAGATACGCAGTATTTT. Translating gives CAWTGKSTDTQYF.

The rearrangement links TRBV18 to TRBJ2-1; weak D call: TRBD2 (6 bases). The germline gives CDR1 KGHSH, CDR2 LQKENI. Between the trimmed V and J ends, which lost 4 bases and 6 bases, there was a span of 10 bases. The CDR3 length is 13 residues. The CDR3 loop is CASSRGTSNEQFF. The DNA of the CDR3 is TGTGCCAGCTCACGCGGGACTTCCAATGAGCAGTTCTTC.

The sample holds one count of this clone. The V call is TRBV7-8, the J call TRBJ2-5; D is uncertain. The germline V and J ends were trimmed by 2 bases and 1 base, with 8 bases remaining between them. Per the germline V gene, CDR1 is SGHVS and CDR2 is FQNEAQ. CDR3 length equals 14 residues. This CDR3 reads CASSLFGTQETQYF. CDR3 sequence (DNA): TGTGCCAGCAGCTTATTCGGTACCCAAGAGACCCAGTACTTC.

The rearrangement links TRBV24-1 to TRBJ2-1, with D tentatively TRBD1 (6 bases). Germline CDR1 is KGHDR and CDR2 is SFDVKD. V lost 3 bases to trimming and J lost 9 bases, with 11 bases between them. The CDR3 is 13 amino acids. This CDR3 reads CATSDHGTPEQFF. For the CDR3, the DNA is TGTGCCACCAGTGATCACGGGACACCTGAGCAGTTCTTC.

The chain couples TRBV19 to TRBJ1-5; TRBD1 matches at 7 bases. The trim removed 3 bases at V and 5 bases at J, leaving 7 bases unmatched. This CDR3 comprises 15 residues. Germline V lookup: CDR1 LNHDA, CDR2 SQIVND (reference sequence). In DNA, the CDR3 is TGTGCCAGTAGTATCGGACTGACAGGGTATCAGCCCCAGCATTTT. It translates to CASSIGLTGYQPQHF.

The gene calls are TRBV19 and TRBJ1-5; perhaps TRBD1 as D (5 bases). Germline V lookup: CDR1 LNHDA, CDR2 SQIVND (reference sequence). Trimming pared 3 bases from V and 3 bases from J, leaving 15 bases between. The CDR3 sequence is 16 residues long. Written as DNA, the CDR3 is TGTGCCAGTAGTATCCGAGCCAGGGCAAACAATCAGCCCCAGCATTTT. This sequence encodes CASSIRARANNQPQHF.

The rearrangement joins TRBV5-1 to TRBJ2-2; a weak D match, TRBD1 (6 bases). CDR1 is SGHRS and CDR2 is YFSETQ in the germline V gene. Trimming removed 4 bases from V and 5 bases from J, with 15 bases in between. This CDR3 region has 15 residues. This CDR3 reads CASSVTGIGTGELFF. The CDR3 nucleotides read TGCGCCAGCAGCGTCACAGGGATAGGAACCGGGGAGCTGTTTTTT.

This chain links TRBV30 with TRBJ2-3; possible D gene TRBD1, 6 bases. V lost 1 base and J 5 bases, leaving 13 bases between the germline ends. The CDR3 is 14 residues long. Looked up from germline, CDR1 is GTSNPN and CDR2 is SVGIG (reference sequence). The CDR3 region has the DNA TGTGCCTGGAGTGCAAAAGGGGGTGAAGATACGCAGTATTTT. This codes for CAWSAKGGEDTQYF.

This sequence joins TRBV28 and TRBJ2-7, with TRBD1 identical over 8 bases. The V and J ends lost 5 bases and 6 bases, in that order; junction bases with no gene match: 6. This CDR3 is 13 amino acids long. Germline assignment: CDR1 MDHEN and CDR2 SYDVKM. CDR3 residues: CASSNRQGTEQYF. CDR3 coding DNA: TGTGCCAGCAGTAACCGACAGGGGACCGAGCAGTACTTC.

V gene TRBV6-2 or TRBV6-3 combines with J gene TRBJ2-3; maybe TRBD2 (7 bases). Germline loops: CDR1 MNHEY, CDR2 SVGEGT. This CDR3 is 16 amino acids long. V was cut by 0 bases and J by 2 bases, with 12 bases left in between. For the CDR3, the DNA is TGTGCCAGCAGTTACTCGAGGCGGGGGCACACAGATACGCAGTATTTT. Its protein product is CASSYSRRGHTDTQYF.